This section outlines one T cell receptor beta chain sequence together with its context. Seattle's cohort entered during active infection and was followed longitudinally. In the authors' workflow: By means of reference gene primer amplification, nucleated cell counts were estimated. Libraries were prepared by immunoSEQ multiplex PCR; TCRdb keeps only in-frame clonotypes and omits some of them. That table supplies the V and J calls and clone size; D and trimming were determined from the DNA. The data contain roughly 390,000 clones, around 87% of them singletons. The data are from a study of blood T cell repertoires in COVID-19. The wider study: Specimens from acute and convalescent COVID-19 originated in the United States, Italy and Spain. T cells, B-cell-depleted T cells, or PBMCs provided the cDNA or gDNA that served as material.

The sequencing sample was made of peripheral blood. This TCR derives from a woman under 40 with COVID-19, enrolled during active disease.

In DNA form, the CDR3 reads TGTGCCAGCAGCCTTAAGGAGGACAGGGGGCGCACCTACGAGCAGTACTTC. Translating it yields CASSLKEDRGRTYEQYF. The J gene is TRBJ2-7, the V gene TRBV7-9; 11 bases map to TRBD1. CDR1 and CDR2 from the germline V gene are SEHNR and FQNEAQ (reference sequence). The CDR3 runs 17 residues. V shed 5 bases and J 2 bases; nucleotides not matched to a gene: 11.